Below are 8 T cell receptor beta chains sequenced from a single sample in a study of shared T cell receptors in the human thymus. TCRdb's copy holds only in-frame clones and misses some; the assay was immunoSEQ multiplex PCR. The data contain around 730,000 clones, over 75% of them singletons. These records were also assigned to another study, of human thymus T cells.

The sequencing sample was made of thymocytes. The receptors were sampled from a girl less than two years old with a congenital heart defect.

The chain has TRBV27 and TRBJ1-1, with D possibly matching TRBD1 (5 bases). V dropped 7 bases and J dropped 1 base, with 16 bases sitting between them. Germline assignment: CDR1 MNHEY and CDR2 SMNVEV (reference sequence). The length of the CDR3 is 15 residues. This CDR3 reads CASKKGHKGNTEAFF. DNA for the CDR3: TGTGCCAGCAAAAAGGGGCACAAAGGGAACACTGAAGCTTTCTTT.

This clone showed up just once. J is TRBJ1-4 and V is TRBV2; 7 bases fit TRBD1. CDR3 length equals 16 residues. The ends lost 6 bases at V and 0 bases at J; junction bases unmatched: 7. Germline V CDR1 and CDR2: SNHLY, FYNNEI. Here the CDR3 DNA reads TGTGCCAGCAGCGGCCGGGACAGACCAACTAATGAAAAACTGTTTTTT. This encodes CASSGRDRPTNEKLFF.

J is TRBJ2-2 and V is TRBV27; 11 nucleotides align to TRBD1. From germline, CDR1 is MNHEY and CDR2 SMNVEV (reference sequence). This CDR3 comprises 16 residues. Losses at the gene ends were 5 bases for V and 4 bases for J; bases not matched to a gene: 6. CDR3 nucleotides: TGTGCCAGCAGTCCGCAGGACAGGGGGCTCACCGGGGAGCTGTTTTTT. It yields the protein CASSPQDRGLTGELFF.

Written as DNA, the CDR3 is TGTGCCAGCAGTCACAGGGACGCAAACTATGGCTACACCTTC. As protein: CASSHRDANYGYTF. The V and J genes are TRBV11-2 and TRBJ1-2; D is perhaps TRBD1 (6 bases). Germline CDR1 reads SGHAT; CDR2 reads FQNNGV. The CDR3 totals 14 residues. Trimming cost V 6 bases and J 2 bases, with 13 bases left between them.

This clone was detected once. This chain connects TRBV7-6 to TRBJ2-7; TRBD1 matches at 7 bases. This CDR3 spans 15 amino acids. The germline CDR1 and CDR2 sequences are SGHVS and FNYEAQ. V was clipped by 1 base and J by 1 base; unmatched bases: 4. As DNA, the CDR3 is TGTGCCAGCAGCTTAGGACAGGGAAGGTCCTACGAGCAGTACTTC. Translated, it gives CASSLGQGRSYEQYF.

The CDR3 is CAILQGAGYEQYF. The DNA for the CDR3 is TGTGCCATCTTGCAGGGGGCGGGTTACGAGCAGTACTTC. J is TRBJ2-7 and V is TRBV2; 8 bases are shared with TRBD1. Germline V lookup: CDR1 SNHLY, CDR2 FYNNEI. The CDR3 sequence is 13 residues long. With 10 bases clipped from V and 4 bases from J, the junction kept 9 bases outside the gene matches.

A few counts support this clone. The rearrangement joins TRBV27 to TRBJ2-7; maybe TRBD1 (5 bases). The V gene lost 3 bases and the J gene lost 0 bases, with 18 bases spanning the gap. This CDR3 is 17 amino acids long. From germline, CDR1 is MNHEY and CDR2 SMNVEV (reference sequence). This CDR3 is CASSFHSPGIRSYEQYF. For the CDR3, the DNA is TGTGCCAGCAGTTTCCATTCCCCAGGGATCCGCTCCTACGAGCAGTACTTC.

The genes are TRBV2 and TRBJ2-7, with 9 bases identical to TRBD1. The germline gives CDR1 SNHLY, CDR2 FYNNEI. V dropped 8 bases and J dropped 0; count of bases not matched to a gene: 17. There are 18 residues in the CDR3. CDR3 loop: CASSSDRGSGKSSYEQYF. The CDR3 nucleotides are TGTGCCAGCTCGTCCGACAGGGGGTCCGGGAAAAGCTCCTACGAGCAGTACTTC.